These 26 T cell receptor beta chains were sequenced from one sample in a study of shared clonotypes between healthy human individuals. Clones were read by immunoSEQ multiplex PCR, and TCRdb kept only the in-frame ones, dropping some. The sample holds about 2.2 million clones, just over 90% seen once. Positively selected for CCR7, the CD45RO-negative cells used as naive CD8 cells excluded terminally differentiated effector memory CD45RA+ cells. The sequenced material came from naive CD8+ T cells from PBMCs. The source of these receptors is a man aged 18 to 35 in good health. Some clones in this sample may be carry-over from other donors' samples.

This clone was seen a single time. This sequence joins TRBV11-2 and TRBJ2-7, with D unclear. Between the trimmed V and J ends, which lost 5 bases and 2 bases, there was a span of 10 bases. The CDR3 length is 13 residues. Germline V CDR1 and CDR2: SGHAT, FQNNGV. The CDR3 DNA is TGTGCCAGCAGCCCCACCCAGACCTACGAGCAGTACTTC. Its protein is CASSPTQTYEQYF.

This clone was counted between two and nine times. V and J are TRBV29-1 and TRBJ1-1, with D unresolved. V lost 5 bases and J lost 1, with 5 bases in between. The CDR3 sequence is 11 residues long. The germline CDR1 and CDR2 sequences are SQVTM and ANQGSEA. The CDR3: CSVRENTEAFF. For the CDR3, the DNA is TGCAGCGTTCGGGAGAACACTGAAGCTTTCTTT.

The chain carries TRBV13 and TRBJ1-1, with D uncertain. V dropped 6 bases and J dropped 8 bases, with 16 bases sitting between them. Germline CDR1 is PRHDT and CDR2 is FYEKMQ (reference sequence). CDR3 length equals 13 residues. CDR3 nucleotide sequence: TGTGCCAGCAGACCTGGGGAGGACCTAGAAGCTTTCTTT. Protein: CASRPGEDLEAFF.

V usage is TRBV27 and J usage is TRBJ2-7, with D uncertain. Germline V gives CDR1 MNHEY, CDR2 SMNVEV (reference sequence). Trimming stripped 2 bases from V and 11 bases from J, with 7 bases between. The CDR3 has 10 residues. The CDR3 is CASSLGEEYF. CDR3 DNA: TGTGCCAGCAGTTTAGGAGAGGAGTACTTC.

The chain carries TRBV5-4 and TRBJ1-3, with unresolved D. From germline, CDR1 is SGHNT and CDR2 YYREEE (reference sequence). Trimming removed 3 bases at V and 0 bases at J, with 10 bases between. CDR3 length: 15 amino acids. In DNA, the CDR3 is TGTGCCAGCAGCTCCCCGAGTCACTCTGGAAACACCATATATTTT. Protein sequence: CASSSPSHSGNTIYF.

The V call is TRBV2, the J call TRBJ2-5; 7 nucleotides agree with TRBD2. V shed 2 bases and J 5 bases; nucleotides not matched to a gene: 11. This CDR3 spans 16 amino acids. Germline V gene sequence: CDR1 SNHLY, CDR2 FYNNEI. The CDR3 sequence is CASSEWRERLVETQYF. DNA of the CDR3: TGTGCCAGCAGTGAATGGCGGGAGAGGTTGGTGGAGACCCAGTACTTC.

The rearrangement links TRBV5-1 to TRBJ2-2; unclear D gene. The CDR3 sequence is 16 residues long. Germline V CDR1 and CDR2: SGHRS, YFSETQ. V lost 2 bases and J lost 6, with 17 bases in between. The CDR3 DNA reads as TGCGCCAGCAGCTTCGATAAAAAAAGTGGGGCCGGGGAGCTGTTTTTT. Translated: CASSFDKKSGAGELFF.

V is TRBV13 and J is TRBJ2-7; D not certain. Between the trimmed V and J ends, which lost 0 bases and 6 bases, there was a span of 9 bases. The CDR3 covers 13 residues. Germline V gene sequence: CDR1 PRHDT, CDR2 FYEKMQ (reference sequence). Written as DNA, the CDR3 is TGTGCCAGCAGCTTAGGGGCTCCGGCCGAGCAGTACTTC. This encodes CASSLGAPAEQYF. The entire variable domain, with the rest obtained from reference TRBV13 and TRBJ2-7, is as follows: AAGVIQSPRHLIKEKRETATLKCYPIPRHDTVYWYQQGPGQDPQFLISFYEKMQSDKGSIPDRFSAQQFSDYHSELNMSSLELGDSALYFCASSLGAPAEQYFGPGTRLTVT.

The chain links TRBV28 to TRBJ2-3; 9 bases align to TRBD2. Germline values: CDR1 MDHEN, CDR2 SYDVKM. The CDR3 totals 16 residues. The V gene end was trimmed by 3 bases and the J gene end by 5 bases; junction bases not matched to a gene: 9. The CDR3 bases are TGTGCCAGCAGTTTTTTAGCGGGAGAAGGTGGAGATACGCAGTATTTT. It yields the protein CASSFLAGEGGDTQYF.

The chain links TRBV4-2 to TRBJ2-5; TRBD2 matches at 9 bases. The CDR3 covers 15 residues. The germline V gene encodes CDR1 LGHNA and CDR2 YNFKEQ. The ends lost 1 base at V and 0 bases at J; junction bases unmatched: 0. The CDR3 nucleotides read TGTGCCAGCAGCCAAGGGACTAGCGACCAAGAGACCCAGTACTTC. Amino acid sequence: CASSQGTSDQETQYF.

This chain links TRBV2 with TRBJ2-7; D call uncertain. V lost 4 bases and J 2 bases, leaving 12 bases between the germline ends. This CDR3 has 14 residues. CDR1 and CDR2 (germline): SNHLY, FYNNEI. The CDR3 here is CASSGGSNPYEQYF. Here the CDR3 DNA reads TGTGCCAGCAGTGGTGGTAGTAATCCCTACGAGCAGTACTTC.

The rearrangement links TRBV6-5 to TRBJ1-5; possibly TRBD1 for D (6 bases). Germline V gives CDR1 MNHEY, CDR2 SVGAGI. V gave up 0 bases and J gave up 4 bases, with 10 bases separating them. The CDR3 length is 15 residues. The CDR3 sequence: CASSYSIQGNQPQHF. CDR3 nucleotides: TGTGCCAGCAGTTACTCTATTCAGGGGAATCAGCCCCAGCATTTT.

This clone was picked up one time. J is TRBJ1-2 and V is TRBV7-9; 7 bases line up with TRBD1. The CDR3 is 15 residues long. The junction had 10 bases not matched to a gene; V was cut back by 5 bases and J by 4 bases. The germline V gene encodes CDR1 SEHNR and CDR2 FQNEAQ (reference sequence). CDR3 sequence: CASSEADRAVYGYTF. CDR3 sequence (DNA): TGTGCCAGCAGCGAAGCCGACAGGGCCGTCTATGGCTACACCTTC.

The rearrangement uses TRBV6-5 and TRBJ2-1; D might be TRBD2 (5 bases). The germline gives CDR1 MNHEY, CDR2 SVGAGI. The V end was cut by 0 bases, the J end by 4 bases, with 10 bases between. The length of the CDR3 is 15 residues. The CDR3, as DNA: TGTGCCAGCAGTTACTCTACGAGGACTTACAATGAGCAGTTCTTC. Amino acid sequence: CASSYSTRTYNEQFF.

The V gene is TRBV28, the J gene TRBJ1-1; 8 nucleotides line up with TRBD1. CDR3 length equals 14 residues. Germline lookup yields CDR1 MDHEN and CDR2 SYDVKM. V lost 6 bases and J lost 2; bases outside the gene matches: 5. The CDR3 spells CASRDRVGNTEAFF. In DNA, the CDR3 is TGTGCCAGCAGGGACAGGGTGGGAAACACTGAAGCTTTCTTT.

The chain couples TRBV5-6 to TRBJ1-2; D uncertain. Germline CDR1 SGHDT, CDR2 YYEEEE. V lost 3 bases and J 0 bases, leaving 15 bases between the germline ends. This CDR3 has 16 residues. In DNA form, the CDR3 reads TGTGCCAGCAGCTGGATCGACGGCGGTTCTAACTATGGCTACACCTTC. This codes for CASSWIDGGSNYGYTF.

The V gene is TRBV2, the J gene TRBJ2-7; weak D call: TRBD1 (5 bases). The CDR3 totals 13 residues. The germline V gene encodes CDR1 SNHLY and CDR2 FYNNEI. V dropped 4 bases and J dropped 3 bases, with 10 bases sitting between them. CDR3 bases: TGTGCCAGCAGTGGATTCACAGGCTACGAGCAGTACTTC. It encodes CASSGFTGYEQYF.

The chain combines TRBV6-5 with TRBJ1-5; D not certain. In germline, CDR1 is MNHEY, CDR2 SVGAGI. This CDR3 is built from 14 residues. V was clipped by 3 bases and J by 4 bases, with 10 bases between them. The CDR3 DNA sequence: TGTGCCAGCAGTTATCAAGGGCCTAATCAGCCCCAGCATTTT. The encoded protein is CASSYQGPNQPQHF.

The J gene is TRBJ2-7, the V gene TRBV7-2; 7 bases agree with TRBD2. Germline CDR1 is SGHTA and CDR2 is FQGNSA. After removal of 1 base from V and 7 bases from J, the junction contained 7 bases not matched to a gene. The CDR3 is 14 amino acids. The CDR3 reads CASSLVLGDYEQYF. Written as DNA, the CDR3 is TGTGCCAGCAGCTTAGTCCTTGGGGACTATGAGCAGTACTTC.

This clone was picked up one time. This chain connects TRBV5-6 to TRBJ2-5; the D is unclear. V lost 2 bases and J lost 1, with 9 bases in between. Per germline, CDR1 SGHDT and CDR2 YYEEEE. This CDR3 contains 14 residues. CDR3 bases: TGTGCCAGCAGCTTTCTCGCTCTCCAAGAGACCCAGTACTTC. Encoded protein: CASSFLALQETQYF.

The DNA of the CDR3 is TGTGCCAGCAGCGCGACAGGGGCGCCCAGGGGGACTCAGCCCCAGCATTTT. This sequence encodes CASSATGAPRGTQPQHF. The chain recombines TRBV7-8 with TRBJ1-5; TRBD1 agrees at 8 bases. This CDR3 contains 17 residues. Looked up from germline, CDR1 is SGHVS and CDR2 is FQNEAQ. J was trimmed by 6 bases and V by 5 bases; bases with no gene match: 15.

This chain uses TRBV13 with TRBJ2-7; no clear D. Germline V gene lookup returns CDR1 PRHDT and CDR2 FYEKMQ (reference sequence). Trimming took 5 bases from V and 6 from J, leaving 14 bases between them. CDR3 size: 13 residues. CDR3 loop: CASSHGRTTEQYF. CDR3 bases: TGTGCCAGCAGCCACGGACGGACGACCGAGCAGTACTTC.

V and J are TRBV2 and TRBJ2-7; 8 bases align to TRBD2. The CDR3 spans 15 residues. The J segment lost 3 bases and the V segment lost 4 bases, leaving 8 bases of the junction unmatched. The germline V gene has CDR1 SNHLY and CDR2 FYNNEI. The CDR3 DNA is TGTGCCAGCAGTGCTCCGGGACTAGGACTCTACGAGCAGTACTTC. Residues: CASSAPGLGLYEQYF.

The chain links TRBV27 to TRBJ2-5, with 10 nucleotides matching TRBD2. CDR3 length: 18 amino acids. V dropped 3 bases and J dropped 1; count of bases not matched to a gene: 11. Germline loops: CDR1 MNHEY, CDR2 SMNVEV (reference sequence). CDR3 region: CASSFISLAGALQETQYF. CDR3 sequence (DNA): TGTGCCAGCAGTTTTATATCCCTAGCGGGAGCCCTCCAAGAGACCCAGTACTTC.

V and J are TRBV15 and TRBJ2-1; D may be TRBD2 (6 bases). Germline loops: CDR1 LNHNV, CDR2 YYDKDF (reference sequence). V was pared by 0 bases and J by 5 bases, with 26 bases between. The CDR3 runs 20 residues. The CDR3 reads CATSRDRGSGTLLADNEQFF. As DNA, the CDR3 is TGTGCCACCAGCAGAGATCGGGGTAGCGGCACCCTCCTAGCCGACAATGAGCAGTTCTTC.

The V and J genes are TRBV4-1 and TRBJ2-7; 7 bases fit TRBD1. V dropped 3 bases and J dropped 0; count of bases not matched to a gene: 5. The germline CDR1 and CDR2 sequences are MGHRA and YSYEKL. CDR3 length: 15 amino acids. Here the CDR3 reads CASSHRQGSSYEQYF. In DNA form, the CDR3 reads TGCGCCAGCAGCCATAGACAGGGAAGCTCCTACGAGCAGTACTTC.